This is a list of T cell receptor beta chains from one sample in a study of blood T cell repertoires in COVID-19. Libraries were prepared by immunoSEQ multiplex PCR; TCRdb keeps only in-frame clonotypes and omits some of them. The table lists over 250,000 clones, more than 85% of them singletons. Sequenced material: peripheral blood. Receptors originate from a young adult with COVID-19, enrolled during active disease. CDR3s include the opening cysteine and the closing phenylalanine or tryptophan. A D gene is named only where the DNA matches it firmly. Clone size is stated in some rows and not others, as once, few, many or a class when expanded.

NA	TRBV25-1	TRBJ1-3	NA	CASSAPGYAGNTIYF	TGTGCCAGCAGTGCCCCAGGGTATGCTGGAAACACCATATATTTT
NA	TRBV2	TRBJ2-3	once	CASSDYTDTQYF	TGTGCCAGCAGCGACTACACAGATACGCAGTATTTT
NA	TRBV4-2	TRBJ1-6	NA	CASSQVDAGDNSPLHF	TGTGCCAGCAGCCAAGTAGACGCAGGGGATAATTCACCCCTCCACTTT
NA	TRBV11-2	TRBJ2-7	NA	CASSTTGKVGEQYF	TGTGCCAGCAGCACAACAGGGAAGGTAGGCGAGCAGTACTTC
NA	TRBV7-2	TRBJ1-4	few	CASSLGGAVNEKLFF	TGTGCCAGCAGCTTAGGGGGAGCCGTTAATGAAAAACTGTTTTTT
TRBD2	TRBV19	TRBJ2-7	NA	CASSKLQVAGTPYEQYF	TGTGCCAGTAGTAAACTCCAAGTAGCGGGGACTCCCTACGAGCAGTACTTC
TRBD2	TRBV13	TRBJ2-3	once	CASSLEGLVQLTQYF	TGTGCCAGCAGCTTAGAGGGACTAGTTCAACTTACGCAGTATTTT
NA	TRBV6-2/TRBV6-3	TRBJ2-7	NA	CASSYSTGGVREQYF	TGTGCCAGCAGTTACTCGACGGGCGGGGTTCGCGAGCAGTACTTC
NA	TRBV3-1/TRBV3-2	TRBJ2-7	few	CASSPLSGEQYF	TGTGCCAGCAGCCCTCTTTCGGGGGAGCAGTACTTC
NA	TRBV7-6	TRBJ1-3	NA	CASSLAPGLFSGNTIYF	TGTGCCAGCAGCTTAGCGCCCGGACTGTTCTCTGGAAACACCATATATTTT
NA	TRBV7-3	TRBJ2-3	NA	CASSPGTPDTQYF	TGTGCCAGCAGCCCCGGGACTCCCGATACGCAGTATTTT
NA	TRBV15	TRBJ2-2	NA	CATGPFLNTGELFF	TGTGCCACCGGGCCTTTCCTGAACACCGGGGAGCTGTTTTTT
NA	TRBV4-1	TRBJ1-5	NA	CASSFFGDTNQPQHF	TGCGCCAGCAGCTTTTTTGGGGACACCAATCAGCCCCAGCATTTT
TRBD2	TRBV25-1	TRBJ2-1	NA	CASSTLLAGGLNEQFF	TGTGCCAGCAGTACTCTCCTAGCGGGGGGCCTTAATGAGCAGTTCTTC
NA	TRBV5-1	TRBJ2-1	NA	CASSLGQGLEQFF	TGCGCCAGCAGCTTGGGTCAGGGCCTTGAGCAGTTCTTC
TRBD2	TRBV4-2	TRBJ2-3	NA	CASSHISTSGGTDTQYF	TGTGCCAGCAGCCACATTTCGACTAGCGGAGGCACAGATACGCAGTATTTT
TRBD2	TRBV7-8	TRBJ2-7	NA	CASSLPGLAGGEQYF	TGTGCCAGCAGCTTACCGGGACTAGCGGGAGGCGAGCAGTACTTC
NA	TRBV27	TRBJ2-1	NA	CASSLGYGGRGEQFF	TGTGCCAGCAGTTTAGGTTATGGTGGCAGGGGTGAGCAGTTCTTC
NA	TRBV28	TRBJ2-2	NA	CASKRGSLRANTGELFF	TGTGCCAGCAAAAGGGGCTCTTTACGCGCGAACACCGGGGAGCTGTTTTTT
NA	TRBV19	TRBJ1-2	NA	CASSARGRVLDGYTF	TGTGCCAGTAGTGCCCGCGGCAGGGTGTTGGATGGCTACACCTTC
TRBD2	TRBV6-5	TRBJ2-2	NA	CASSYGTSGTGELFF	TGTGCCAGCAGTTACGGGACTAGCGGCACCGGGGAGCTGTTTTTT
NA	TRBV29-1	TRBJ2-2	NA	CSVVRNTGELFF	TGCAGCGTTGTCAGGAACACCGGGGAGCTGTTTTTT
TRBD1	TRBV29-1	TRBJ2-1	NA	CSVEHRGRHNEQFF	TGCAGCGTTGAACACAGGGGCCGTCACAATGAGCAGTTCTTC
TRBD1	TRBV2	TRBJ2-7	NA	CASSVGTGDEQYF	TGTGCCAGCAGTGTTGGGACAGGGGACGAGCAGTACTTC
TRBD2	TRBV5-6	TRBJ2-7	NA	CASSLKRETLKRWYEQYF	TGTGCCAGCAGCTTGAAGCGGGAGACGCTGAAGCGTTGGTACGAGCAGTACTTC
NA	TRBV6-1	TRBJ1-5	NA	CASSEMRGYQPQHF	TGTGCCAGCAGTGAGATGCGGGGCTATCAGCCCCAGCATTTT
NA	TRBV24-1	TRBJ2-2	NA	CATRGTRGPTGELFF	TGTGCCACCAGGGGGACGCGGGGACCCACCGGGGAGCTGTTTTTT
TRBD1	TRBV5-1	TRBJ1-1	NA	CASSSAPDRGEAFF	TGCGCCAGCAGCTCGGCCCCCGACAGGGGTGAAGCTTTCTTT
NA	TRBV18	TRBJ2-7	NA	CASSPDSTVYEQYF	TGTGCCAGCTCACCAGACTCGACTGTGTACGAGCAGTACTTC
NA	TRBV10-3	TRBJ2-3	few	CAISDWEMDTDTQYF	TGTGCCATCAGTGACTGGGAGATGGACACAGATACGCAGTATTTT
NA	TRBV20-1	TRBJ2-5	once	CSVTSRETQYF	TGCAGTGTTACTAGTCGAGAGACCCAGTACTTC
NA	TRBV5-1	TRBJ2-2	NA	CASSLDPAGNTGELFF	TGCGCCAGCAGCTTGGACCCGGCAGGGAACACCGGGGAGCTGTTTTTT
NA	TRBV12-5	TRBJ2-3	NA	CASGFGDTQYF	TGTGCTAGTGGTTTTGGCGATACGCAGTATTTT
NA	TRBV27	TRBJ1-6	NA	CASSLIRGGAPLHF	TGTGCCAGCAGCCTCATTAGGGGGGGGGCACCCCTCCACTTT
TRBD1	TRBV9	TRBJ1-1	NA	CASSVGVTGVNTEAFF	TGTGCCAGCAGCGTTGGCGTCACAGGGGTGAACACTGAAGCTTTCTTT
NA	TRBV4-1	TRBJ2-3	NA	CASSGAFTDTQYF	TGCGCCAGCAGCGGAGCTTTCACAGATACGCAGTATTTT
TRBD1	TRBV6-5	TRBJ2-3	NA	CASSPRQGRTDTQYF	TGTGCCAGCAGTCCGAGACAGGGGAGGACAGATACGCAGTATTTT
NA	TRBV28	TRBJ1-1	NA	CASSKGGDTEAFF	TGTGCCAGCTCGAAGGGGGGGGACACTGAAGCTTTCTTT
TRBD1	TRBV19	TRBJ2-1	NA	CASSNRDRLTEQFF	TGTGCCAGTAGTAACCGGGACAGGCTTACTGAGCAGTTCTTC
NA	TRBV7-6	TRBJ2-3	NA	CASSLADTPSTDTQYF	TGTGCCAGCAGCTTAGCGGACACTCCCAGCACAGATACGCAGTATTTT
NA	TRBV19	TRBJ1-5	NA	CASSTELEAQPQHF	TGTGCCAGTAGTACGGAATTAGAGGCTCAGCCCCAGCATTTT
TRBD2	TRBV14	TRBJ2-5	NA	CASSPRLAEQETQYF	TGTGCCAGCAGCCCTCGACTAGCGGAACAAGAGACCCAGTACTTC
TRBD2	TRBV3-1/TRBV3-2	TRBJ2-2	NA	CASSRRGWTLAGTANTGELFF	TGTGCCAGCAGCCGAAGAGGATGGACTCTAGCGGGCACCGCGAACACCGGGGAGCTGTTTTTT
NA	TRBV19	TRBJ1-2	NA	CASSIFTGSGYTF	TGTGCCAGTAGTATATTTACAGGGTCTGGCTACACCTTC
TRBD1	TRBV19	TRBJ1-1	NA	CASSIEGQQNTEAFF	TGTGCCAGTAGTATAGAGGGACAGCAGAACACTGAAGCTTTCTTT
TRBD1	TRBV7-9	TRBJ1-3	NA	CASSLALGQGESGNTIYF	TGTGCCAGCAGCTTAGCGCTGGGACAGGGGGAATCTGGAAACACCATATATTTT
NA	TRBV4-1	TRBJ1-3	NA	CASSQDNFSGNTIYF	TGCGCCAGCAGCCAAGATAACTTCTCTGGAAACACCATATATTTT
TRBD1	TRBV5-1	TRBJ2-7	NA	CASSLVGQGYEQYF	TGCGCCAGCAGCTTGGTGGGACAGGGGTACGAGCAGTACTTC